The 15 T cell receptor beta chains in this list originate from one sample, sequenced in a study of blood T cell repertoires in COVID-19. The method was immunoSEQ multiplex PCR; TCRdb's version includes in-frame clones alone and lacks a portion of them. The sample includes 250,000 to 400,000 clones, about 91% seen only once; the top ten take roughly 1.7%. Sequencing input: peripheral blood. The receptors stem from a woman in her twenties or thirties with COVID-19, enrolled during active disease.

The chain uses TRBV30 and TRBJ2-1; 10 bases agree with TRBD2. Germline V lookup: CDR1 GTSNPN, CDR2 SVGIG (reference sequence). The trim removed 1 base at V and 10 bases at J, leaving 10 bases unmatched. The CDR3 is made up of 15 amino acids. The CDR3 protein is CAWSASGGAIREQFF. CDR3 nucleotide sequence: TGTGCCTGGAGTGCGAGCGGGGGGGCGATTCGGGAGCAGTTCTTC.

CDR3 nucleotides: TGTGCCAGCAGCTTAGGGGGGAGGGGGGATCAGCCCCAGCATTTT. It specifies CASSLGGRGDQPQHF. This chain joins TRBV7-9 and TRBJ1-5; possibly TRBD1 for D (6 bases). The CDR3 consists of 15 residues. Germline V gene sequence: CDR1 SEHNR, CDR2 FQNEAQ (reference sequence). Trimming pared 1 base from V and 5 bases from J, leaving 12 bases between. Full variable domain (remainder filled in from reference TRBV7-9 and TRBJ1-5): DTGVSQNPRHKITKRGQNVTFRCDPISEHNRLYWYRQTLGQGPEFLTYFQNEAQLEKSRLLSDRFSAERPKGSFSTLEIQRTEQGDSAMYLCASSLGGRGDQPQHFGDGTRLSIL.

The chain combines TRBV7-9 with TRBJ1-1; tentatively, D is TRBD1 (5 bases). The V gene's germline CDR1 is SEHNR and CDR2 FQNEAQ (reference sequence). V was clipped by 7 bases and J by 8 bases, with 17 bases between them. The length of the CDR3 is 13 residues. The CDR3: CASNPADTPEAFF. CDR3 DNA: TGTGCCAGCAACCCGGCGGACACCCCCGAAGCTTTCTTT.

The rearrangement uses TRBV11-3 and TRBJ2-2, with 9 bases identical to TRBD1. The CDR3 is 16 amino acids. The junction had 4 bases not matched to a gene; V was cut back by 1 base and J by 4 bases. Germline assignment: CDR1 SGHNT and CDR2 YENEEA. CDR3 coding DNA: TGTGCCAGCAGCTTAGGGGGACAGGGCCCCACCGGGGAGCTGTTTTTT. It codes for CASSLGGQGPTGELFF.

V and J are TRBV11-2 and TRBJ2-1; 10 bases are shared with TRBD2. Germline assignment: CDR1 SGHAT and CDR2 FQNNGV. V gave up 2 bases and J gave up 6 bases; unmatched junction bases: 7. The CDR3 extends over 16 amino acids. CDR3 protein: CASSLSSGGTSNEQFF. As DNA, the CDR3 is TGTGCCAGCAGCTTAAGTAGCGGGGGGACCTCCAATGAGCAGTTCTTC.

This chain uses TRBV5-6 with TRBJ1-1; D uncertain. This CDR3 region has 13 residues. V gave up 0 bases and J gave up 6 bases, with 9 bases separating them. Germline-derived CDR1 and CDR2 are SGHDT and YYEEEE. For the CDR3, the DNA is TGTGCCAGCAGCTTGGGCCCTTCGGCTGAAGCTTTCTTT. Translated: CASSLGPSAEAFF.

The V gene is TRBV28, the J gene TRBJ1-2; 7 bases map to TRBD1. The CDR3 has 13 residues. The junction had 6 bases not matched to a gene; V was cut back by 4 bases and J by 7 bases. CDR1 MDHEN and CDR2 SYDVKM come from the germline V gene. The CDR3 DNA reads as TGTGCCAGCAGTTACCGGGGACAGTTTGGCTACACCTTC. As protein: CASSYRGQFGYTF.

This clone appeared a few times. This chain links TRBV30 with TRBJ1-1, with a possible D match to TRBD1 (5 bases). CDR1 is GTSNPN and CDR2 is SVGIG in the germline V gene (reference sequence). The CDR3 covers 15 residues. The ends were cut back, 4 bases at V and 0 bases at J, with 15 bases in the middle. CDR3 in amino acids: CAWNRQGLMNTEAFF. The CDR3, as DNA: TGTGCCTGGAATCGGCAGGGACTCATGAACACTGAAGCTTTCTTT.

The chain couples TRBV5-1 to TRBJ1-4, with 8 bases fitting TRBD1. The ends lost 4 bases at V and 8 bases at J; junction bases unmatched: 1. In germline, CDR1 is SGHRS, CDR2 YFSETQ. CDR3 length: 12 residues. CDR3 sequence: CASSRDREKLFF. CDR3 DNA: TGCGCCAGCAGCAGGGACAGGGAAAAACTGTTTTTT.

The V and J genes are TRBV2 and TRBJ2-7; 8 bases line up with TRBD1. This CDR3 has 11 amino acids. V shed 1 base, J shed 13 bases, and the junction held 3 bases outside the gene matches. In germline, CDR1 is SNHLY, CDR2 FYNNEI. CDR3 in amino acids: CASSEGTGFYV. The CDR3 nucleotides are TGTGCCAGCAGTGAAGGGACAGGGTTCTACGTC.

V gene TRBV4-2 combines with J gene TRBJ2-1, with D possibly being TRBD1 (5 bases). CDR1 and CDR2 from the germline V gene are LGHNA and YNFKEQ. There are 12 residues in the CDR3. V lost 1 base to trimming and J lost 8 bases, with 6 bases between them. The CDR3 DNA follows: TGTGCCAGCAGCCAAGCCAGGGATGAGCAGTTCTTC. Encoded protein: CASSQARDEQFF.

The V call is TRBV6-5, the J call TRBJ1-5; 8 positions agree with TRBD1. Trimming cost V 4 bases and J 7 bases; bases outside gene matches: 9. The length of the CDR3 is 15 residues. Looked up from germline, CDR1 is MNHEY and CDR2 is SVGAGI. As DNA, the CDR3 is TGTGCCAGCAGTTCGCGGACAGGGACGGGACAGCCCCAGCATTTT. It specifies CASSSRTGTGQPQHF.

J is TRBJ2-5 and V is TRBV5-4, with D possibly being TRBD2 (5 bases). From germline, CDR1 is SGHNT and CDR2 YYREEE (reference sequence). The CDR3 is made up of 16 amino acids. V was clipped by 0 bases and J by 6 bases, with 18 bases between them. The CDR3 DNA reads TGTGCCAGCAGCTTGGTCGGCTCTGGGGTCGGGAAGACCCAGTACTTC. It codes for CASSLVGSGVGKTQYF.

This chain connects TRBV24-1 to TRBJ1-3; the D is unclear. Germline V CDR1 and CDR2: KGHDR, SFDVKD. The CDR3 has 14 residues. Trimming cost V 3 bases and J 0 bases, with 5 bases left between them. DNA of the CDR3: TGTGCCACCAGTGATCTGAGCTCTGGAAACACCATATATTTT. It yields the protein CATSDLSSGNTIYF.

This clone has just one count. In DNA form, the CDR3 reads TGTGCCAGCAGCCTAAGTTTCCGGACCGGGGAGCTGTTTTTT. Residues: CASSLSFRTGELFF. V gene TRBV7-8 combines with J gene TRBJ2-2, with unresolved D. This CDR3 is 14 amino acids long. The V end lost 5 bases, the J end lost 5 bases, and 12 bases lay between the germline ends. The V gene's germline CDR1 is SGHVS and CDR2 FQNEAQ.